This T cell receptor (beta chain) comes out of a study of metastatic and nonmetastatic thyroid tumors. Whole-study context: Malignant thyroid and benign thyroid patients provided blood and tumor or nodule tissue whose repertoires were compared. Findings and limits, study-wide: Malignant thyroid tumors reportedly exceeded benign nodules significantly in TCR beta diversity, with the difference appearing in blood and tumor.

Source study methods: Building a distant-metastasis classifier for papillary thyroid cancer drew on CDR3 differences across clinicopathological groups. TCRdb reprocessed the PCR reads via MiXCR. Here the V and J calls rest on TCRdb's processing, not on the authors' analysis. The sample consists of about 69,000 clones, 14% of them appearing once. The germline gives CDR1 DFQATT, CDR2 SNEGSKA (reference sequence). CDR3 length: 13 residues. Note on this clone: Its antigen is unknown. A much larger clonotype is one base distant, so this may be a read error.

Thyroid surgery had not been preceded by any treatment in any patient. This sequence was found in a male donor with papillary thyroid cancer or a benign thyroid nodule (not recorded which). Some clones in this sample may be carry-over from other donors' samples. V and J are TRBV20-1 and TRBJ2-5; D may match TRBD1 or TRBD2 (5 bases each). The sequencing sample was made of blood. CDR3 nucleotides: TGCAGTGCCCGGACTGGGATCAGGGAGACCCATTACTTC. Translation: CSARTGIRETHYF.